The 10 T cell receptor beta chains presented below share a single source sample, sequenced in a study of T cell clonotyping in hematopoietic cell transplantation. Clones were read by immunoSEQ multiplex PCR, and TCRdb kept only the in-frame ones, dropping some. The sample lists about 41,000 clones; 95% were seen once. Sequenced sample: peripheral blood mononuclear cells. The receptors stem from a man aged 25-40 years in good health. Some clones in this sample may be carry-over from other donors' samples.

This chain links TRBV4-2 with TRBJ2-7; 7 positions match TRBD2. There are 15 residues in the CDR3. CDR1 is LGHNA, CDR2 YNFKEQ, per germline. V trimming: 6 bases; J trimming: 2 bases; junction bases outside the gene matches: 10. The CDR3 protein is CASSPGGGMPYEQYF. CDR3 sequence (DNA): TGTGCCAGCAGTCCAGGCGGGGGTATGCCCTACGAGCAGTACTTC.

In nucleotides, the CDR3 is TGTGCCGGGACCCTGGACAGTCGGGGAGGAAACACCATATATTTT. Translating it yields CAGTLDSRGGNTIYF. The chain employs TRBV30 and TRBJ1-3, with TRBD1 as a possible D gene (6 bases). This CDR3 region has 15 residues. The V end lost 8 bases, the J end lost 4 bases, and 21 bases lay between the germline ends. Germline V lookup: CDR1 GTSNPN, CDR2 SVGIG (reference sequence).

The genes are TRBV19 and TRBJ2-5; D is possibly TRBD1 (5 bases). V was pared by 0 bases and J by 5 bases, with 10 bases between. The CDR3 is 14 amino acids. Looked up from germline, CDR1 is LNHDA and CDR2 is SQIVND (reference sequence). The CDR3 loop is CASSIDRGRETQYF. CDR3 nucleotides: TGTGCCAGTAGTATAGATAGGGGCAGGGAGACCCAGTACTTC.

The genes are TRBV5-1 and TRBJ1-1, with 8 bases lining up with TRBD1. The CDR3 runs 13 residues. Germline V gives CDR1 SGHRS, CDR2 YFSETQ. J was trimmed by 7 bases and V by 4 bases; bases with no gene match: 6. For the CDR3, the DNA is TGCGCCAGCAGCCTGGGCGGACAGGGTGAAGCTTTCTTT. Protein: CASSLGGQGEAFF. Full variable domain (rest looked up from reference TRBV5-1 and TRBJ1-1): KAGVTQTPRYLIKTRGQQVTLSCSPISGHRSVSWYQQTPGQGLQFLFEYFSETQRNKGNFPGRFSGRQFSNSRSEMNVSTLELGDSALYLCASSLGGQGEAFFGQGTRLTVV.

The V gene is TRBV6-5, the J gene TRBJ1-1, with 9 bases fitting TRBD1. The ends lost 6 bases at V and 5 bases at J; junction bases unmatched: 10. This CDR3 is 15 amino acids long. Germline loops: CDR1 MNHEY, CDR2 SVGAGI. CDR3 sequence reads: CASSPSQDRGTEAFF. For the CDR3, the DNA is TGTGCCAGCAGCCCTTCCCAGGACAGGGGAACTGAAGCTTTCTTT.

V usage is TRBV7-9 and J usage is TRBJ1-1; D may be TRBD1 (6 bases). Trimming took 1 base from V and 7 from J, leaving 25 bases between them. The CDR3 contains 18 residues. Germline CDR1 is SEHNR and CDR2 is FQNEAQ (reference sequence). The CDR3 sequence is CASSLEPPKDGGGYEAFF. The DNA of the CDR3 is TGTGCCAGCAGCTTAGAACCCCCCAAGGACGGAGGGGGTTATGAAGCTTTCTTT.

In DNA form, the CDR3 reads TGTGCCAGCATATTCCGGGACAGGGACCACGAGCAGTACTTC. This gives the protein CASIFRDRDHEQYF. This rearrangement joins TRBV27 to TRBJ2-7; 9 bases align to TRBD1. CDR1 is MNHEY, CDR2 SMNVEV, per germline (reference sequence). The V and J ends lost 7 bases and 5 bases, in that order; junction bases with no gene match: 9. This CDR3 contains 14 residues.

The chain joins TRBV5-6 to TRBJ2-2; D ambiguous. The CDR3 totals 11 residues. V was pared by 3 bases and J by 9 bases, with 6 bases between. The germline CDR1 and CDR2 sequences are SGHDT and YYEEEE. The DNA of the CDR3 is TGTGCCAGCAGCTCGACCCGGGAGCTGTTTTTT. This encodes CASSSTRELFF.

This clone was counted a single time. J is TRBJ1-4 and V is TRBV30, with 8 bases identical to TRBD1. CDR1 is GTSNPN, CDR2 SVGIG, per germline (reference sequence). This CDR3 has 17 residues. The trim removed 3 bases at V and 3 bases at J, leaving 12 bases unmatched. CDR3 sequence reads: CAWRDREPSGANEKLFF. The CDR3 region has the DNA TGTGCCTGGAGGGACAGGGAACCCAGCGGGGCTAATGAAAAACTGTTTTTT.

The chain has TRBV25-1 and TRBJ2-7; maybe TRBD1 (5 bases). The V and J ends lost 8 bases and 2 bases respectively, with 16 bases between them. Germline CDR1 is MGHDK and CDR2 is SYGVNS. This CDR3 is built from 14 residues. In DNA form, the CDR3 reads TGTGCCAGCTCCACAGCAGGGTTCACCTACGAGCAGTACTTC. This sequence encodes CASSTAGFTYEQYF.